The rows below give T cell receptor beta chains drawn from one sample of a study of T cells after yellow fever vaccination. In TCRdb, the 5' RACE reads were re-called with MiXCR into one record per CDR3 protein. The sample yields 500,000 to 650,000 distinct CDR3 sequences, around 17% seen once. The material was PBMCs, obtained about 5 days after the first yellow fever vaccination. These receptors all come from a man younger than 30 who received the YFV17D yellow fever vaccine. Both conserved end residues are part of each CDR3. D genes are given only for firm matches. Clone size, where shown, is once, few, many, or a class for clones that have expanded.

>TRBJ2-3|TRBV6-1|14|TRBD2|many
CASSVSGGGDTQYF
TGTGCCAGCAGTGTTAGCGGGGGAGGAGATACGCAGTATTTT
>TRBJ2-3|TRBV5-1|14|TRBD2|few
CASSPGGADDTQYF
TGCGCCAGCAGCCCCGGGGGGGCCGACGATACGCAGTATTTT
>TRBJ2-1|TRBV7-9|17|-|few
CASSARGSGDRYNEQFF
TGTGCCAGCAGCGCAAGGGGGTCGGGGGACAGATACAATGAGCAGTTCTTC
>TRBJ2-7|TRBV5-5|14|-|-
CASGPGVAGMEQYF
TGTGCCAGCGGCCCTGGGGTAGCAGGGATGGAGCAGTACTTC
>TRBJ1-6|TRBV5-1|16|-|few
CASSSSRGPNNSPLHF
TGCGCCAGCAGCTCTTCGCGGGGACCGAATAATTCACCCCTCCACTTT
>TRBJ1-4|TRBV4-3|15|-|-
CASSPRGGANEKLFF
TGCGCCAGCAGCCCTCGGGGGGGAGCTAATGAAAAACTGTTTTTT
>TRBJ2-1|TRBV2|14|-|-
CASSETWQHNEQFF
TGTGCCAGCAGTGAAACTTGGCAGCACAATGAGCAGTTCTTC
>TRBJ2-2|TRBV5-1|17|-|few
CASSTQTSTTRGGELFF
TGCGCCAGCAGCACCCAAACTAGCACTACTAGGGGCGGGGAGCTGTTTTTT
>TRBJ1-5|TRBV12-3/TRBV12-4|17|-|-
CASSLIVLGGYHQPQHF
TGTGCCAGCAGTTTAATTGTTCTGGGGGGGTATCATCAGCCCCAGCATTTT
>TRBJ1-2|TRBV7-2|15|TRBD1|few
CASSPRQGTYYGYTF
TGTGCCAGCAGCCCCCGACAGGGGACATATTATGGCTACACCTTC
>TRBJ2-3|TRBV7-4|16|-|-
CASSALAALTTDTQYF
TGTGCCAGCAGCGCTTTAGCGGCGTTAACCACAGATACGCAGTATTTT
>TRBJ2-3|TRBV6-5|13|-|few
CASSFVNTDTQYF
TGTGCCAGCAGTTTTGTTAACACAGATACGCAGTATTTT
>TRBJ1-5|TRBV5-6|14|-|many
CASSFGRRGEPQHF
TGTGCCAGCAGCTTTGGGCGGCGAGGGGAGCCCCAGCATTTT
>TRBJ2-1|TRBV7-8|14|-|few
CASSSGAGLEEQFF
TGTGCCAGCAGCTCCGGGGCAGGTTTGGAGGAGCAGTTCTTC
>TRBJ1-1|TRBV4-2|15|TRBD1|-
CASSQGAGQGTEAFF
TGTGCCAGCAGCCAAGGAGCGGGACAGGGCACTGAAGCTTTCTTT
>TRBJ1-4|TRBV5-1|17|-|-
CASSSDPGRSFNEKLFF
TGCGCCAGCAGCTCAGATCCAGGGCGCTCGTTTAATGAAAAACTGTTTTTT
>TRBJ2-1|TRBV7-9|15|TRBD1|many
CASSSRTGGYNEQFF
TGTGCCAGCAGCAGCCGGACAGGGGGGTACAATGAGCAGTTCTTC
>TRBJ2-3|TRBV7-2|14|TRBD2|-
CASRLSGGADTQYF
TGTGCCAGCAGGCTCAGCGGGGGGGCAGATACGCAGTATTTT
>TRBJ2-2|TRBV12-3/TRBV12-4|14|-|many
CASSFGHNTGELFF
TGTGCCAGCAGTTTCGGACACAACACCGGGGAGCTGTTTTTT
>TRBJ1-4|TRBV4-3|16|-|-
CASSQDSGRGSEKLFF
TGCGCCAGCAGCCAAGATTCCGGGAGGGGGAGTGAAAAACTGTTTTTT
>TRBJ1-2|TRBV23-1|19|-|-
CASNQLGGVIKPWDYGYTF
TGCGCCAGCAACCAATTGGGGGGGGTCATAAAACCCTGGGACTATGGCTACACCTTC
>TRBJ1-1|TRBV7-6|14|-|few
CASSPRALDTEAFF
TGTGCCAGCAGCCCTAGGGCCCTGGACACTGAAGCTTTCTTT
>TRBJ1-5|TRBV10-1|11|-|-
CAPGGREPQHF
TGCGCCCCGGGGGGGAGGGAGCCCCAGCATTTT
>TRBJ1-5|TRBV10-2|14|-|few
CASSDRVPNQPQHF
TGCGCCAGCAGTGACAGGGTGCCCAATCAGCCCCAGCATTTT
>TRBJ2-3|TRBV7-9|17|TRBD2|-
CASSPGLLGGGTDTQYF
TGTGCCAGCAGCCCTGGGCTCCTCGGCGGGGGGACAGATACGCAGTATTTT
>TRBJ1-5|TRBV20-1|19|TRBD1|-
CSARPVVGDRVGGNQPQHF
TGCAGTGCTCGCCCGGTGGTTGGAGACAGGGTTGGAGGCAATCAGCCCCAGCATTTT
>TRBJ2-5|TRBV10-3|14|-|-
CAISDPRVQETQYF
TGTGCCATCAGTGACCCCCGGGTGCAAGAGACCCAGTACTTC
>TRBJ1-1|TRBV29-1|16|-|few
CSVEDHLRRVNTEAFF
TGCAGCGTTGAAGATCATCTCCGCAGGGTGAACACTGAAGCTTTCTTT
>TRBJ1-5|TRBV6-1|15|-|few
CASGVGSRSNQPQHF
TGTGCCAGCGGCGTTGGCAGTCGGAGCAATCAGCCCCAGCATTTT
>TRBJ1-3|TRBV25-1|14|-|-
CASSDWAGGNTIYF
TGTGCCAGCAGTGATTGGGCGGGGGGAAACACCATATATTTT
>TRBJ1-4|TRBV13|15|-|few
CASSFGSSGGEKLFF
TGTGCCAGCAGCTTCGGTTCATCCGGGGGGGAAAAACTGTTTTTT
>TRBJ2-5|TRBV12-3/TRBV12-4|15|-|-
CASRPPGPAKETQYF
TGTGCCAGCAGGCCACCGGGGCCAGCAAAAGAGACCCAGTACTTC
>TRBJ2-1|TRBV11-1|18|TRBD2|-
CASSRQGTSGGDGNEQFF
TGTGCCAGCAGCCGACAGGGGACTAGCGGGGGGGATGGCAATGAGCAGTTCTTC
>TRBJ1-5|TRBV7-9|16|-|few
CASSSPGLRGNQPQHF
TGTGCCAGCAGCTCCCCGGGTCTACGGGGCAATCAGCCCCAGCATTTT
>TRBJ2-3|TRBV24-1|15|TRBD2|-
CATSDPGGSTDTQYF
TGTGCCACCAGTGATCCGGGGGGAAGCACAGATACGCAGTATTTT
>TRBJ2-2|TRBV9|15|-|-
CASSVEAGNTGELFF
TGTGCCAGCAGCGTAGAGGCAGGAAACACCGGGGAGCTGTTTTTT
>TRBJ2-3|TRBV15|14|-|-
CATSRDGGPDTQYF
TGTGCCACCAGCAGAGATGGGGGGCCAGATACGCAGTATTTT
>TRBJ1-1|TRBV2|13|TRBD1|few
CASSGTGFSEAFF
TGTGCCAGCAGTGGGACAGGGTTTTCTGAAGCTTTCTTT
>TRBJ2-2|TRBV5-1|14|-|many
CASSLGMGPGELFF
TGCGCCAGCAGCTTGGGGATGGGTCCCGGGGAGCTGTTTTTT
>TRBJ2-1|TRBV5-1|14|-|once
CASSLRSTYNEQFF
TGCGCCAGCAGCCTAAGATCTACGTACAATGAGCAGTTCTTC
>TRBJ2-1|TRBV19|14|-|many
CASSPTSSYNEQFF
TGTGCCAGTAGCCCAACTAGCTCCTACAATGAGCAGTTCTTC
>TRBJ1-4|TRBV5-1|15|-|few
CASSLAGQDNEKLFF
TGCGCCAGCAGCTTGGCTGGGCAAGATAATGAAAAACTGTTTTTT
>TRBJ2-5|TRBV7-2|15|-|-
CASSLVRGDLETQYF
TGTGCCAGCAGCTTAGTTCGGGGCGACCTGGAGACCCAGTACTTC
>TRBJ2-1|TRBV18|14|TRBD2|few
CASSPWAGDNEQFF
TGTGCCAGCTCACCCTGGGCGGGGGACAATGAGCAGTTCTTC
>TRBJ1-6|TRBV7-9|12|TRBD1|few
CASSKQQGGLHF
TGTGCCAGCAGCAAACAACAGGGGGGCCTCCACTTT
>TRBJ2-6|TRBV6-2/TRBV6-3|18|TRBD1|-
CASSYVRGGVFGANVLTF
TGTGCCAGCAGTTACGTTAGAGGGGGCGTTTTTGGGGCCAACGTCCTGACTTTC
>TRBJ1-1|TRBV7-2|16|TRBD1|-
CASSLAGTAMNTEAFF
TGTGCCAGCAGCTTAGCCGGGACAGCTATGAACACTGAAGCTTTCTTT
>TRBJ2-2|TRBV2|13|-|many
CATTRSGTGELFF
TGTGCCACCACCCGGAGCGGGACCGGGGAGCTGTTTTTT
>TRBJ1-2|TRBV12-3/TRBV12-4|13|-|few
CASSFLGAEGYTF
TGTGCCAGCAGTTTTTTGGGGGCTGAGGGCTACACCTTC
>TRBJ2-2|TRBV7-9|16|TRBD1|-
CASSAPGQGASGELFF
TGTGCCAGCAGCGCCCCGGGACAGGGGGCTTCCGGGGAGCTGTTTTTT
>TRBJ2-3|TRBV7-2|15|TRBD2|-
CASSSTSVVPDTQYF
TGTGCCAGCAGCTCGACTAGCGTCGTCCCAGATACGCAGTATTTT
>TRBJ2-1|TRBV7-2|16|TRBD1|-
CASSLGRTGVGTEQFF
TGTGCCAGCAGCTTAGGCCGGACAGGGGTAGGCACTGAGCAGTTCTTC
>TRBJ2-3|TRBV20-1|12|-|few
CSAPRSTDTQYF
TGCAGTGCCCCACGAAGCACAGATACGCAGTATTTT
>TRBJ1-5|TRBV7-2|13|-|once
CASSQTTNQPQHF
TGTGCCAGCAGCCAAACCACGAATCAGCCCCAGCATTTT
>TRBJ1-2|TRBV29-1|10|-|few
CSVERGGYTF
TGCAGCGTTGAAAGGGGTGGCTACACCTTC
>TRBJ2-7|TRBV19|15|-|-
CATRARSPTYYEQYF
TGTGCCACCAGAGCCCGGAGTCCCACCTACTACGAGCAGTACTTC
>TRBJ2-2|TRBV6-1|17|-|few
CASRSAAGPSGTGELFF
TGTGCCAGCCGCTCCGCCGCAGGGCCCTCAGGCACCGGGGAGCTGTTTTTT
>TRBJ1-2|TRBV2|14|TRBD1|-
CASRERQGPFGYTF
TGTGCCAGCAGAGAACGACAGGGGCCTTTCGGCTACACCTTC
>TRBJ1-5|TRBV9|15|TRBD1|-
CASSAGTGVYQPQHF
TGTGCCAGCAGCGCGGGGACAGGGGTATATCAGCCCCAGCATTTT
>TRBJ1-2|TRBV30|12|-|-
CAGTGGYYGYTF
TGTGCGGGGACGGGGGGGTACTATGGCTACACCTTC